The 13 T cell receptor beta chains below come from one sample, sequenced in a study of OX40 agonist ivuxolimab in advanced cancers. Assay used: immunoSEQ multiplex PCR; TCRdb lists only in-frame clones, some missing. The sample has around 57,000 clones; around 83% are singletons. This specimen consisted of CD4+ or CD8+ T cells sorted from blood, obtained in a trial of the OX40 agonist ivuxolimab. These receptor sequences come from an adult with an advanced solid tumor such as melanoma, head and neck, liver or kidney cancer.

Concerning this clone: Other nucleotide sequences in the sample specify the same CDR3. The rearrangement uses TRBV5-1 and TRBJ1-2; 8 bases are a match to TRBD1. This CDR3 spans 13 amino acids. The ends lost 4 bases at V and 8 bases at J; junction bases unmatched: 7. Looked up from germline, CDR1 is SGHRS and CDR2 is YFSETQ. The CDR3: CASSPGQGYGYTF. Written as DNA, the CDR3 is TGCGCCAGCAGCCCAGGACAGGGCTACGGCTACACCTTC.

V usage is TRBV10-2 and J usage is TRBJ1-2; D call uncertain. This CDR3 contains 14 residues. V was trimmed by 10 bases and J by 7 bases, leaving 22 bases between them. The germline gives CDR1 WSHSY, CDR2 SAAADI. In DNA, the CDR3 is TGCGCCACCGGACCCGGGGTTGGAGTTGGTGGCTACACCTTC. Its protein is CATGPGVGVGGYTF.

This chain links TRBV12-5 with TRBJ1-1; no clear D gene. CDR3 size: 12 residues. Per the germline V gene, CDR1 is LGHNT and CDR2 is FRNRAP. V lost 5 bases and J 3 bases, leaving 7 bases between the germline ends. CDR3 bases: TGTGCTAGTGGTACCCGGGACACTGAAGCTTTCTTT. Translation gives CASGTRDTEAFF.

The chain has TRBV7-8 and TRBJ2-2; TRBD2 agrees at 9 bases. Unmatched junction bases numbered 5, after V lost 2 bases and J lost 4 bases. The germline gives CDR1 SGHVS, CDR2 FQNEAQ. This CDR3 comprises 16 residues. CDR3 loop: CASSLMASGVTGELFF. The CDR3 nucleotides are TGTGCCAGCAGCTTAATGGCTAGCGGGGTCACCGGGGAGCTGTTTTTT.

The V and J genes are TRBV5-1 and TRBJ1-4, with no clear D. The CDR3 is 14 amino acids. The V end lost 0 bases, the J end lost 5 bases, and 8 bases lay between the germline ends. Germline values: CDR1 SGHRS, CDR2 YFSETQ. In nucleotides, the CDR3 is TGCGCCAGCAGCTTGGTAGCAGGCAATGAAAAACTGTTTTTT. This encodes CASSLVAGNEKLFF.

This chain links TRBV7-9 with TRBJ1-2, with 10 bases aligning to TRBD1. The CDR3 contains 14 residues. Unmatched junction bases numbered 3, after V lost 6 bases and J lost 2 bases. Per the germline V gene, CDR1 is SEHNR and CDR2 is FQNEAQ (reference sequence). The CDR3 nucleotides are TGTGCCAGCAGATCGGGACAGGGGAACTATGGCTACACCTTC. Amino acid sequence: CASRSGQGNYGYTF.

In nucleotides, the CDR3 is TGCGCCAGCAGCTTGGAATGGTCGTCGGTGAACACCGGGGAGCTGTTTTTT. This translates into CASSLEWSSVNTGELFF. The V gene is TRBV5-1, the J gene TRBJ2-2; D not resolved. Germline CDR1 and CDR2: SGHRS and YFSETQ. Between the trimmed V and J ends, which lost 0 bases and 1 base, there was a span of 13 bases. CDR3 length equals 17 residues.

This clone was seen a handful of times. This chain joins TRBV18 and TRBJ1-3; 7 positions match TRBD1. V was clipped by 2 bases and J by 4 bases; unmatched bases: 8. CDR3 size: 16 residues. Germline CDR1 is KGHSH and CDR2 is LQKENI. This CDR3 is CASSPSMTGSGNTIYF. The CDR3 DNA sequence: TGTGCCAGCTCACCATCCATGACAGGGTCGGGAAACACCATATATTTT.

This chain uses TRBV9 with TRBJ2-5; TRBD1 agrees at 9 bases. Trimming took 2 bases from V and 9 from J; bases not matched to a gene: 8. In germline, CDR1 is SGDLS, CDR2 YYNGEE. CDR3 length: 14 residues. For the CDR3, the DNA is TGTGCCAGCAGCGTGGGACAGGGAGCGCAAGCCCAGTACTTC. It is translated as CASSVGQGAQAQYF.

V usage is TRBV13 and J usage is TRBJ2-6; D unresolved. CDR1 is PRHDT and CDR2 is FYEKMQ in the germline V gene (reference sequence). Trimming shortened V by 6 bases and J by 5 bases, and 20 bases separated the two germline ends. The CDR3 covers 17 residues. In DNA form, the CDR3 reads TGTGCCAGCAGTTTTCCCAGAGTACAAAGTCGGGCCAACGTCCTGACTTTC. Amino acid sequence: CASSFPRVQSRANVLTF.

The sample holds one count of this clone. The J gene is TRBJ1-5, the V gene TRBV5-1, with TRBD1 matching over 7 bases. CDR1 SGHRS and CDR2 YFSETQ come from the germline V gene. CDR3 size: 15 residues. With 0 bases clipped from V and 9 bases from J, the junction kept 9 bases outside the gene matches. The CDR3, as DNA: TGCGCCAGCAGCTTGGAGGGGGCTTCGGGAGGGCCCCAGCATTTT. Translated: CASSLEGASGGPQHF.

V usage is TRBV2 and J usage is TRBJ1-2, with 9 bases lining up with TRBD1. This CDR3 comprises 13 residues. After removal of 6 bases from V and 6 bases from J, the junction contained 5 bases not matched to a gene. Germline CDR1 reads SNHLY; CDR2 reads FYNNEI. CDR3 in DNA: TGTGCCAGCAGCGGGGACAGGGTGAATGGCTACACCTTC. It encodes CASSGDRVNGYTF.

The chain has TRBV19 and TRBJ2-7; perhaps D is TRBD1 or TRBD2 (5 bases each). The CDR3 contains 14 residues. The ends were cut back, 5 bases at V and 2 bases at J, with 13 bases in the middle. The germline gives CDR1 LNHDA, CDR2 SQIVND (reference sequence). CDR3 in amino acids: CASSRDRSAYEQYF. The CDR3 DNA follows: TGTGCCAGTAGTCGGGACCGGAGTGCCTACGAGCAGTACTTC. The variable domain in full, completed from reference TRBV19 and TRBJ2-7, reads DGGITQSPKYLFRKEGQNVTLSCEQNLNHDAMYWYRQDPGQGLRLIYYSQIVNDFQKGDIAEGYSVSREKKESFPLTVTSAQKNPTAFYLCASSRDRSAYEQYFGPGTRLTVT.